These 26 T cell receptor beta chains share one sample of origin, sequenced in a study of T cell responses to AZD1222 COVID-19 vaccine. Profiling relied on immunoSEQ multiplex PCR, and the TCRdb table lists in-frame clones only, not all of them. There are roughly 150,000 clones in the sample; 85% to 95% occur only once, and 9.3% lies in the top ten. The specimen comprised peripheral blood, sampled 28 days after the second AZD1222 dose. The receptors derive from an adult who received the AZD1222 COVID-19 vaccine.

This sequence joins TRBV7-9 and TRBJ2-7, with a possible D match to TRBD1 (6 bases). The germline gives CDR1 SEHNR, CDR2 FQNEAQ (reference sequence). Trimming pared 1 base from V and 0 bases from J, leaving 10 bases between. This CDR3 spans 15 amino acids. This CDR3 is CASSLEKDSSYEQYF. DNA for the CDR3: TGTGCCAGCAGCTTAGAGAAGGACAGCTCCTACGAGCAGTACTTC.

The CDR3 loop is CASSPGGPRGYTF. The CDR3 DNA follows: TGTGCCAGCAGCCCAGGTGGTCCCCGCGGCTACACCTTC. The rearrangement uses TRBV14 and TRBJ1-2; no definite D call. The V gene lost 4 bases and the J gene lost 8 bases, with 14 bases spanning the gap. Germline V gene data show CDR1 as SGHDN and CDR2 as FVKESK. There are 13 residues in the CDR3.

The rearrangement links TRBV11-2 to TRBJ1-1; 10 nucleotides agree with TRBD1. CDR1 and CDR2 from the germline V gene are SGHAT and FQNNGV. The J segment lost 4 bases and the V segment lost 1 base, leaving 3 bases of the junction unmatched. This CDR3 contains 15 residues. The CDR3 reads CASSLGTGGSTEAFF. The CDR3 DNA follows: TGTGCCAGCAGCTTAGGGACAGGGGGGAGCACTGAAGCTTTCTTT. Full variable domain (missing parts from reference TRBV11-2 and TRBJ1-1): EAGVAQSPRYKIIEKRQSVAFWCNPISGHATLYWYQQILGQGPKLLIQFQNNGVVDDSQLPKDRFSAERLKGVDSTLKIQPAKLEDSAVYLCASSLGTGGSTEAFFGQGTRLTVV.

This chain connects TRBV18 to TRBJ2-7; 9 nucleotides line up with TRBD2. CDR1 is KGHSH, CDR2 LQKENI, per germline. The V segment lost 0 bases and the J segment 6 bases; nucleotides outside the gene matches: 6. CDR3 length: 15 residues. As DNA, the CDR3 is TGTGCCAGCTCACCACCGGCGGGAGGGTCCGGCGAGCAGTACTTC. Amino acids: CASSPPAGGSGEQYF.

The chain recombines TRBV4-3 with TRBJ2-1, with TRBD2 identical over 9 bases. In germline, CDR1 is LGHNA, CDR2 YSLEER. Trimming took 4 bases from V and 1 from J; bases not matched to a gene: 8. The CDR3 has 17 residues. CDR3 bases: TGCGCCAGCAGCCCCCGGGGTAGCGGGGGATCCTACAATGAGCAGTTCTTC. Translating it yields CASSPRGSGGSYNEQFF.

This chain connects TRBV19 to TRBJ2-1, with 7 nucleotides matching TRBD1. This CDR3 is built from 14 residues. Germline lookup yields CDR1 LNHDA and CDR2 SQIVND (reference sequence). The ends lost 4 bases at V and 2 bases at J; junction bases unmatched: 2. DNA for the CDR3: TGTGCCAGTAGTAAGGGGACAGCCTACAATGAGCAGTTCTTC. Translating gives CASSKGTAYNEQFF.

In DNA form, the CDR3 reads TGTGCTAGTGGCCTCGGACAGGGGGCGCTGAATGAGCAGTTCTTC. Translating it yields CASGLGQGALNEQFF. The V call is TRBV12-5, the J call TRBJ2-1; 11 nucleotides align to TRBD1. The germline V gene encodes CDR1 LGHNT and CDR2 FRNRAP. The CDR3 contains 15 residues. J was trimmed by 7 bases and V by 6 bases; bases with no gene match: 8.

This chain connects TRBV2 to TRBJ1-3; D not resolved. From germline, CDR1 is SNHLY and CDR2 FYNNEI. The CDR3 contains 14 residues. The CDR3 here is CTKGMGVSGNTIYF. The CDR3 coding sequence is TGTACCAAGGGTATGGGCGTCTCTGGAAACACCATATATTTT.

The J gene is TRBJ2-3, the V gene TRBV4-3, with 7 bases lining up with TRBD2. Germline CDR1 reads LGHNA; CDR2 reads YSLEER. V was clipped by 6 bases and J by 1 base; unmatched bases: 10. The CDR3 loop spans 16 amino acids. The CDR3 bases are TGCGCCAGCAGACCATCCTTAGCGGGTCGCACAGATACGCAGTATTTT. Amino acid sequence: CASRPSLAGRTDTQYF.

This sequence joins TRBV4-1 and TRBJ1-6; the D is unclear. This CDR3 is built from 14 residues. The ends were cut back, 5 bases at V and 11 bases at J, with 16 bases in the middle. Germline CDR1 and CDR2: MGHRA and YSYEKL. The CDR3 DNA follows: TGCGCCAGCAGCTCCGGGAAAAATTGGACACCCCTCCACTTT. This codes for CASSSGKNWTPLHF.

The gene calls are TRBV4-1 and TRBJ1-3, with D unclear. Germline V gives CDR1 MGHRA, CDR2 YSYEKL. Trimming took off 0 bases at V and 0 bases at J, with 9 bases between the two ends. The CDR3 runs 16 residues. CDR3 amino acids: CASSQDQVGSGNTIYF. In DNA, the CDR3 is TGCGCCAGCAGCCAAGATCAGGTTGGCTCTGGAAACACCATATATTTT.

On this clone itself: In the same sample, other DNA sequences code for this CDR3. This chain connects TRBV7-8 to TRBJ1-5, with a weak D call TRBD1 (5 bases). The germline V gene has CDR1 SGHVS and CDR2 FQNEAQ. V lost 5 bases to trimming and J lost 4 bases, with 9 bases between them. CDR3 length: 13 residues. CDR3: CASSPGVNQPQHF. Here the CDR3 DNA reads TGTGCCAGCAGCCCGGGGGTTAATCAGCCCCAGCATTTT.

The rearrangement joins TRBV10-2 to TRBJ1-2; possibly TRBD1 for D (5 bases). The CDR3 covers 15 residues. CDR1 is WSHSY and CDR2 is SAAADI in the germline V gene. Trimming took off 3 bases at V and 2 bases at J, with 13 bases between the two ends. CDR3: CASSEATVVNYGYTF. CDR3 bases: TGCGCCAGCAGTGAAGCGACAGTGGTCAACTATGGCTACACCTTC.

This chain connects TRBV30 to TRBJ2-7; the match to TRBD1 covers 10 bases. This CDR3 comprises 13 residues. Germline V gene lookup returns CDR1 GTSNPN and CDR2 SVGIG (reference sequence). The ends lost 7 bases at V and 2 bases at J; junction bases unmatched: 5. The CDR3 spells CALGTGAAYEQYF. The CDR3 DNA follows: TGTGCCTTGGGGACAGGGGCGGCCTACGAGCAGTACTTC.

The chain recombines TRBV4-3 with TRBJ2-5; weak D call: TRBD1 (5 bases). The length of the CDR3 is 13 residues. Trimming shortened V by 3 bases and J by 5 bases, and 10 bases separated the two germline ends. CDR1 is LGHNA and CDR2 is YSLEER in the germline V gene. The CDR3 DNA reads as TGCGCCAGCAGCCAGGACACTTTGGAGACCCAGTACTTC. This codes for CASSQDTLETQYF.

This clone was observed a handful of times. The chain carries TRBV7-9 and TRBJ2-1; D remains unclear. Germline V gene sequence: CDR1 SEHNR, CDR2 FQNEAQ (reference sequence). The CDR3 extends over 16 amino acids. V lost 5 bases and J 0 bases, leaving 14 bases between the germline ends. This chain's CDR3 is CASSPTGLSSYNEQFF. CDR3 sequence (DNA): TGTGCCAGCAGCCCGACCGGGTTAAGCTCCTACAATGAGCAGTTCTTC.

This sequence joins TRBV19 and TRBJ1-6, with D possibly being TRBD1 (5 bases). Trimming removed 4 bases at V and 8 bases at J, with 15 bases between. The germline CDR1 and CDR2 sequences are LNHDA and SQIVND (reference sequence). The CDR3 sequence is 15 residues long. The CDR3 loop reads CASSTLQGMDSPLHF. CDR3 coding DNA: TGTGCCAGTAGTACCCTCCAGGGAATGGATTCACCCCTCCACTTT.

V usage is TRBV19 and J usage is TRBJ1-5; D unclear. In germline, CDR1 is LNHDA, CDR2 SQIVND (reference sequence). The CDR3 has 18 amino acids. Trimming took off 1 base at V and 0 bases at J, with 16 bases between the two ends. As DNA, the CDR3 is TGTGCCAGTAGTATAGTCGGAAATGCACTCTATAGCAATCAGCCCCAGCATTTT. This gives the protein CASSIVGNALYSNQPQHF.

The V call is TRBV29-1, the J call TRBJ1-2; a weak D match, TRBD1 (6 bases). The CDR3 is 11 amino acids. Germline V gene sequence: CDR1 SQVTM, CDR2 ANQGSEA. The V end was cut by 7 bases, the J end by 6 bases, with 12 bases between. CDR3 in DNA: TGCAGCGCAAGAGAGGGGGATGGCTACACCTTC. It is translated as CSAREGDGYTF.

CDR3 in amino acids: CASSLDKDTRAKNIQYF. The CDR3 DNA reads as TGTGCCAGCAGCTTAGATAAAGACACCCGAGCCAAAAACATTCAGTACTTC. The chain is built from TRBV11-2 and TRBJ2-4; D gene uncertain. The CDR3 has 17 amino acids. The ends were cut back, 0 bases at V and 0 bases at J, with 12 bases in the middle. In germline, CDR1 is SGHAT, CDR2 FQNNGV.

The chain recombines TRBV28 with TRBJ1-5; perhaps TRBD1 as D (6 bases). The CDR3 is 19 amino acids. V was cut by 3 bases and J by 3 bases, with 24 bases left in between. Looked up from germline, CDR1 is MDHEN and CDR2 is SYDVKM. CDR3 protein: CASSFWPWDILSPNQPQHF. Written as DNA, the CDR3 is TGTGCCAGCAGTTTCTGGCCTTGGGACATTCTCTCCCCCAATCAGCCCCAGCATTTT.

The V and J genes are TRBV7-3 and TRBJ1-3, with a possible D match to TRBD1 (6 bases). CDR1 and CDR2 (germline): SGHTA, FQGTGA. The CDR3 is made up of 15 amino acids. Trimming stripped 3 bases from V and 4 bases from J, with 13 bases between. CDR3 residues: CASSFGAGEGNTIYF. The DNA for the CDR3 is TGTGCCAGCAGCTTCGGAGCAGGGGAGGGAAACACCATATATTTT.

The CDR3 DNA reads as TGTGCCAGTAGTAAGACCGGGACTCGGACGACCTACGAGCAGTACGTC. Amino acid sequence: CASSKTGTRTTYEQYV. The chain combines TRBV19 with TRBJ2-7; a possible D gene is TRBD2 (6 bases). The CDR3 sequence is 16 residues long. Trimming left V 4 bases short and J 2 bases short, with 18 bases between. CDR1 and CDR2 (germline): LNHDA, SQIVND (reference sequence).

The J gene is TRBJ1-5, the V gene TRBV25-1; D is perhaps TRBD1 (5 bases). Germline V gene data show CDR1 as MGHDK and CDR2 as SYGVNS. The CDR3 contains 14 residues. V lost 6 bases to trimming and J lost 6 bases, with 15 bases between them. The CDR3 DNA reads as TGTGCCAGCAGCCCTCAGGGTTGGGGTCAGCCCCAGCATTTT. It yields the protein CASSPQGWGQPQHF.

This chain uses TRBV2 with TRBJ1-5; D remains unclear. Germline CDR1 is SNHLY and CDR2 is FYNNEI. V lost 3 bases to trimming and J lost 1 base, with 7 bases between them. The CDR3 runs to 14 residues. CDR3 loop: CASSEGQSNQPQHF. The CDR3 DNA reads TGTGCCAGCAGTGAGGGCCAGAGCAATCAGCCCCAGCATTTT.

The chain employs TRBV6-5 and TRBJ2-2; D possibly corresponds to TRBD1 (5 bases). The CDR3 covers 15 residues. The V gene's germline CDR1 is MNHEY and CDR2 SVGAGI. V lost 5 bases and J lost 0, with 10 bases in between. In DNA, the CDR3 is TGTGCCAGCAGTATACAGGAGCCGAACACCGGGGAGCTGTTTTTT. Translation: CASSIQEPNTGELFF.